This record looks at one T cell receptor (beta chain) sequence and its context. Its matching antigen is unknown. As to treatment: around 19 received Ad26.COV2.S at low or high dose, single or two shots; about 5 received placebo; per-sample allocation not given. After the first vaccine or placebo injection, samples were drawn on day 63. The source of the sample is a study of Ad26.COV2.S vaccination and SARS-CoV-2 variants. Points from the study as a whole: Post-vaccination spike-specific CD8+ and CD4+ T cell responses reportedly had substantial breadth. Vaccinated and placebo-treated recipients had similar non-spike TCR breadth.

Assay: immunoSEQ multiplex PCR; the TCRdb copy retains only in-frame clones and omits some. The sample carries fewer than 400,000 clones, approximately 86% recorded once. The CDR3 has 13 residues. Trimming took 0 bases from V and 9 from J, leaving 7 bases between them. CDR1 and CDR2 from the germline V gene are SGHRS and YFSETQ. The clonotype comes from a person between 18 and 65 years old who received the Ad26.COV2.S COVID-19 vaccine or a placebo. Sequenced material: peripheral blood, taken in a trial of Ad26.COV2.S vaccine versus placebo. The V and J genes are TRBV5-1 and TRBJ1-6; D remains ambiguous. The CDR3 loop is CASSLDKPSPLHF. The CDR3 region has the DNA TGCGCCAGCAGCTTGGACAAGCCTTCACCCCTCCACTTT. The variable domain in full, with the rest retrieved from reference TRBV5-1 and TRBJ1-6, is KAGVTQTPRYLIKTRGQQVTLSCSPISGHRSVSWYQQTPGQGLQFLFEYFSETQRNKGNFPGRFSGRQFSNSRSEMNVSTLELGDSALYLCASSLDKPSPLHFGNGTRLTVT.